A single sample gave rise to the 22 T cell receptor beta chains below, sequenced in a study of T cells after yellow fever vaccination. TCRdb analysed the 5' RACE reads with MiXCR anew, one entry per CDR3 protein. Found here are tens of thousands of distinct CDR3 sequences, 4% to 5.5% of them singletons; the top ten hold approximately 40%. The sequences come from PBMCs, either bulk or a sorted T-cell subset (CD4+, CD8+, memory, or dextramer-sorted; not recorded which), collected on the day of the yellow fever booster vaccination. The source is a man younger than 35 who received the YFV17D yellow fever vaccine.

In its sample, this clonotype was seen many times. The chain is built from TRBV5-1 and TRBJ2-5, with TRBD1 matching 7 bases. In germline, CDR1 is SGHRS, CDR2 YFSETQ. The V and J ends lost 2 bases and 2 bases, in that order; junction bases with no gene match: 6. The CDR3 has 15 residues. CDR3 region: CASSLGTVVQETQYF. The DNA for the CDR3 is TGCGCCAGCAGCTTAGGGACAGTGGTACAAGAGACCCAGTACTTC.

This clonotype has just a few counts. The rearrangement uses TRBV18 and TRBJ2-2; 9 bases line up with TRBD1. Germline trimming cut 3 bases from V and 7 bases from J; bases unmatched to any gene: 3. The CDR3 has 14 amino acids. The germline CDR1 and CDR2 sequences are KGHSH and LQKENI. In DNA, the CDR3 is TGTGCCAGCTCACCTGGACAGGGGCACGGGGAGCTGTTTTTT. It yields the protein CASSPGQGHGELFF.

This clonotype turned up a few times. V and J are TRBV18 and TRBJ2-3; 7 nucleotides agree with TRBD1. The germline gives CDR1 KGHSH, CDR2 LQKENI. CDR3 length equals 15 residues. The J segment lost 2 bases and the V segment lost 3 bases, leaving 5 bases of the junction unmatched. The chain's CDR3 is CASSPTGAPTDTQYF. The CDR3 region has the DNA TGTGCCAGCTCACCCACAGGGGCCCCCACAGATACGCAGTATTTT. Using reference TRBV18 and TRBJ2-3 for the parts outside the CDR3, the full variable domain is NAGVMQNPRHLVRRRGQEARLRCSPMKGHSHVYWYRQLPEEGLKFMVYLQKENIIDESGMPKERFSAEFPKEGPSILRIQQVVRGDSAAYFCASSPTGAPTDTQYFGPGTRLTVL.

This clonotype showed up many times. CDR3: CASSRPGTGPAEAFF. CDR3 DNA: TGTGCCAGCAGCCGTCCCGGGACAGGGCCCGCTGAAGCTTTCTTT. The chain links TRBV7-9 to TRBJ1-1; 9 bases fit TRBD1. Germline CDR1 reads SEHNR; CDR2 reads FQNEAQ (reference sequence). The CDR3 contains 15 residues. Germline trimming cut 5 bases from V and 6 bases from J; bases unmatched to any gene: 10.

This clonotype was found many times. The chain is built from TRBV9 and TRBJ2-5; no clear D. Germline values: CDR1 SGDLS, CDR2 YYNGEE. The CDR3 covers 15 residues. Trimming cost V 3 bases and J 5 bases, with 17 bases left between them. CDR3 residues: CASSATTAVSETQYF. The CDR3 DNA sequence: TGTGCCAGCAGCGCCACTACAGCTGTATCGGAGACCCAGTACTTC.

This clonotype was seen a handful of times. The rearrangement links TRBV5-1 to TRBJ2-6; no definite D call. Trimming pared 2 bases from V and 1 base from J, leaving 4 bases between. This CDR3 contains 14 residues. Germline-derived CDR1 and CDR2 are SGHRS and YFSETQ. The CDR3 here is CASSFVSGANVLTF. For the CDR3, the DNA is TGCGCCAGCAGCTTTGTTTCTGGGGCCAACGTCCTGACTTTC. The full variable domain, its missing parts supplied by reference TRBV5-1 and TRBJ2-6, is KAGVTQTPRYLIKTRGQQVTLSCSPISGHRSVSWYQQTPGQGLQFLFEYFSETQRNKGNFPGRFSGRQFSNSRSEMNVSTLELGDSALYLCASSFVSGANVLTFGAGSRLTVL.

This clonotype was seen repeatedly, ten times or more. CDR3 sequence reads: CATSVAGTTDTQYF. The CDR3 nucleotides read TGTGCCACCAGTGTAGCCGGGACCACAGATACGCAGTATTTT. This rearrangement joins TRBV24-1 to TRBJ2-3; either TRBD1 or TRBD2 may fit D (5 bases each). Trimming stripped 5 bases from V and 2 bases from J, with 10 bases between. CDR1 KGHDR and CDR2 SFDVKD come from the germline V gene. The CDR3 covers 14 residues.

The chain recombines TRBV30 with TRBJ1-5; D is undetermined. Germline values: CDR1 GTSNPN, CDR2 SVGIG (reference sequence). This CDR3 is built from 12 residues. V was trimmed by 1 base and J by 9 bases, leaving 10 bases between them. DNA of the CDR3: TGTGCCTGGAGTGAGGGATCTCCGCCCCAGCATTTT. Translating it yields CAWSEGSPPQHF.

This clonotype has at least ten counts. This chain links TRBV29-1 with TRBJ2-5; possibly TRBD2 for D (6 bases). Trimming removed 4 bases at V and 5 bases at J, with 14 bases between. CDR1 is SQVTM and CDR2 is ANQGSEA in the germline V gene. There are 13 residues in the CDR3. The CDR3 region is CSVVEGRVETQYF. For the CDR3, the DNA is TGCAGCGTTGTGGAGGGTAGGGTCGAGACCCAGTACTTC. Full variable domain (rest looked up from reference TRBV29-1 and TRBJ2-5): SAVISQKPSRDICQRGTSLTIQCQVDSQVTMMFWYRQQPGQSLTLIATANQGSEATYESGFVIDKFPISRPNLTFSTLTVSNMSPEDSSIYLCSVVEGRVETQYFGPGTRLLVL.

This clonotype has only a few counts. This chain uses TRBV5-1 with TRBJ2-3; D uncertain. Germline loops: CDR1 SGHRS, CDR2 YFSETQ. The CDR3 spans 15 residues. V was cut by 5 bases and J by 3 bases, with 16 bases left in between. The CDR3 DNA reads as TGCGCCAGCAGTCCTGAGCTCCTGAGAACAGATACGCAGTATTTT. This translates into CASSPELLRTDTQYF.

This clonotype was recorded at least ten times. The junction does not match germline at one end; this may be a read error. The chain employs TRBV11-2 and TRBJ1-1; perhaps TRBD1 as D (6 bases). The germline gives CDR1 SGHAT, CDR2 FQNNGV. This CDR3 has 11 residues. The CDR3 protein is CASTGDTQAFF. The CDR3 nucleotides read TGTGCCAGCACCGGGGACACTCAAGCTTTCTTT.

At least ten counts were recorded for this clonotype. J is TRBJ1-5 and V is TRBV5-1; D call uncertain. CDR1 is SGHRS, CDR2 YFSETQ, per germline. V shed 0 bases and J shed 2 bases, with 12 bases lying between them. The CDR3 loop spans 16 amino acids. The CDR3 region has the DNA TGCGCCAGCAGCTTGGGAGGGTCCCTGGGCAATCAGCCCCAGCATTTT. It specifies CASSLGGSLGNQPQHF.

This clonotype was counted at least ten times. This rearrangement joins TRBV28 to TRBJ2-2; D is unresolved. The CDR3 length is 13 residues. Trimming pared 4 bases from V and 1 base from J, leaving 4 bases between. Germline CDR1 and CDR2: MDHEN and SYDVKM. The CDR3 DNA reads TGTGCCAGCAGTTCTCAGAACACCGGGGAGCTGTTTTTT. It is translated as CASSSQNTGELFF. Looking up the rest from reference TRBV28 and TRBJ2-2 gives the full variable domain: DVKVTQSSRYLVKRTGEKVFLECVQDMDHENMFWYRQDPGLGLRLIYFSYDVKMKEKGDIPEGYSVSREKKERFSLILESASTNQTSMYLCASSSQNTGELFFGEGSRLTVL.

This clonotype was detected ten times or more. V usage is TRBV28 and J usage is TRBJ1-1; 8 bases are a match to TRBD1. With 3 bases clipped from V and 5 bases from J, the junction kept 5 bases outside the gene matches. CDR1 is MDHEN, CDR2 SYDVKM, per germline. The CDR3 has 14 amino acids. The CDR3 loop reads CASSFQGARTEAFF. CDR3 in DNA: TGTGCCAGCAGTTTTCAGGGGGCGAGGACTGAAGCTTTCTTT.

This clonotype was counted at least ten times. The CDR3 bases are TGTGCCAGCAGTTTATCCGGGGACTATGGCTACACCTTC. Protein sequence: CASSLSGDYGYTF. This rearrangement joins TRBV12-3 or TRBV12-4 to TRBJ1-2; D is uncertain. CDR3 size: 13 residues. The V and J ends lost 2 bases and 3 bases respectively, with 7 bases between them.

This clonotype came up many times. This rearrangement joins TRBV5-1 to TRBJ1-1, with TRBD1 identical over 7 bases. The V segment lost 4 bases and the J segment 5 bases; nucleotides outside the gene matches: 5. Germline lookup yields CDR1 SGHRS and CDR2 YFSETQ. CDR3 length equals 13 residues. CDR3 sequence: CASSVTGITEAFF. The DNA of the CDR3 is TGCGCCAGCAGCGTGACAGGGATAACTGAAGCTTTCTTT.

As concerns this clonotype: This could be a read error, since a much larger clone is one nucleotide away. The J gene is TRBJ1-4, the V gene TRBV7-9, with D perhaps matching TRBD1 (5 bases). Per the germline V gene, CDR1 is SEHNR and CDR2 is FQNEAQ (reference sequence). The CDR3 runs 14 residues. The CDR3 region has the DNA TGTGCCAGCAGTCTACAGGCTATCTCCTCCGAACTGGTTTTT. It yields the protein CASSLQAISSELVF.

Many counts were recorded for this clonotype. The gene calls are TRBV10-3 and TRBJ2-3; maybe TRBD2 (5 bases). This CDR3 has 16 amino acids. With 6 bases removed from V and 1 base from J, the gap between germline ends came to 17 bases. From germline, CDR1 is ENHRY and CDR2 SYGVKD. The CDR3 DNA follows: TGTGCCATCAGCAAGGCACGGGATTTTGGCACAGATACGCAGTATTTT. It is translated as CAISKARDFGTDTQYF.

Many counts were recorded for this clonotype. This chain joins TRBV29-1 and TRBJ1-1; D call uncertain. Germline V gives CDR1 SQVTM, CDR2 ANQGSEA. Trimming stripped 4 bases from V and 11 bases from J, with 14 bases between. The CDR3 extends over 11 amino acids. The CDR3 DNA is TGCAGCGTTGTCGTACTCGGACGGGCTTTCTTT. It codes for CSVVVLGRAFF.

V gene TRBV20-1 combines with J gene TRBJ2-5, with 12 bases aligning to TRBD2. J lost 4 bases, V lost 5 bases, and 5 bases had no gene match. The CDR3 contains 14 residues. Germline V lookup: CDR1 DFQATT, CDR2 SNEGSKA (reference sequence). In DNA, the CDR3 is TGCAGTGCTCTAGCGGGGGGGCCATCAGAGACCCAGTACTTC. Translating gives CSALAGGPSETQYF.

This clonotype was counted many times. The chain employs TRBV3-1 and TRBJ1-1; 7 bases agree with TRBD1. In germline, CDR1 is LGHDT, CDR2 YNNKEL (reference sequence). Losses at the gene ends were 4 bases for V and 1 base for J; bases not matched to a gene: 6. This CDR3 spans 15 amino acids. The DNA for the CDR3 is TGTGCCAGCAGCCCAACCTGGACAGGGAACACTGAAGCTTTCTTT. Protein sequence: CASSPTWTGNTEAFF. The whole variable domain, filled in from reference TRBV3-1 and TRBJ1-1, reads DTAVSQTPKYLVTQMGNDKSIKCEQNLGHDTMYWYKQDSKKFLKIMFSYNNKELIINETVPNRFSPKSPDKAHLNLHINSLELGDSAVYFCASSPTWTGNTEAFFGQGTRLTVV.

The CDR3 nucleotides are TGCGCCAGCAGTGTTAGCGGGGGGGCAATTGAGCAGTTCTTC. This translates into CASSVSGGAIEQFF. This chain links TRBV10-2 with TRBJ2-1; 11 bases match TRBD2. Germline V gives CDR1 WSHSY, CDR2 SAAADI. The CDR3 runs to 14 residues. V lost 4 bases to trimming and J lost 9 bases; unmatched junction nucleotides: 5.